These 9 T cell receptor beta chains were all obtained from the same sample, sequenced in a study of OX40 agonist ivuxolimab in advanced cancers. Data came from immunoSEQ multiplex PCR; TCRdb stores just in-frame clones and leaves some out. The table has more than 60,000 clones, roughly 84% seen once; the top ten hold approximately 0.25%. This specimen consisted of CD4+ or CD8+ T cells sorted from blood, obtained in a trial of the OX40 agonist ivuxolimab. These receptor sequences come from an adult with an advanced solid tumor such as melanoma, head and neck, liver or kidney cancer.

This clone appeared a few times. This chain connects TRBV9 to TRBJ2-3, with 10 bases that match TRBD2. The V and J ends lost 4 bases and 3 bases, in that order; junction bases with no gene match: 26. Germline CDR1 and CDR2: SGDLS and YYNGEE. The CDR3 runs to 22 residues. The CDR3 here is CASSTPSLEREGRRTMTDTQYF. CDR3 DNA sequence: TGTGCCAGCAGCACCCCATCCTTAGAGCGGGAGGGCCGTCGTACGATGACAGATACGCAGTATTTT.

The CDR3 reads CASSEGLAGEQYF. The CDR3 DNA follows: TGTGCCAGCAGTGAGGGACTAGCAGGCGAGCAGTACTTC. The chain joins TRBV25-1 to TRBJ2-7; 9 nucleotides align to TRBD2. V lost 3 bases, J lost 6 bases, and 3 bases stayed unmatched. The CDR3 is made up of 13 amino acids. Germline CDR1 reads MGHDK; CDR2 reads SYGVNS.

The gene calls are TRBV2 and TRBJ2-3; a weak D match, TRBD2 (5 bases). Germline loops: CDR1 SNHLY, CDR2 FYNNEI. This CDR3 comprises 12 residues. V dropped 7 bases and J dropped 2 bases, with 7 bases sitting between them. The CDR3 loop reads CASIAYTDTQYF. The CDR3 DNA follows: TGTGCCAGCATAGCGTACACAGATACGCAGTATTTT.

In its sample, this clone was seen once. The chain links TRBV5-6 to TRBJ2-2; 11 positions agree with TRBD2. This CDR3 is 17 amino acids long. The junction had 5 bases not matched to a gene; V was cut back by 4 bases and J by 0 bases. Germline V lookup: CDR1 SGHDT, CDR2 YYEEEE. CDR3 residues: CASSRLGLAANTGELFF. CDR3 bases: TGTGCCAGCAGCAGGTTGGGACTAGCGGCGAACACCGGGGAGCTGTTTTTT.

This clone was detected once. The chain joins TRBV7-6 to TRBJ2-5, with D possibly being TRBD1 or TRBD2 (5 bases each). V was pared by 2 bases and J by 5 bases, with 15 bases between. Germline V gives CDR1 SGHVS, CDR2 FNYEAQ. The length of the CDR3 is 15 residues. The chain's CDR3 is CASSLNPGTTETQYF. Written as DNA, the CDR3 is TGTGCCAGCAGCTTAAATCCAGGGACGACGGAGACCCAGTACTTC.

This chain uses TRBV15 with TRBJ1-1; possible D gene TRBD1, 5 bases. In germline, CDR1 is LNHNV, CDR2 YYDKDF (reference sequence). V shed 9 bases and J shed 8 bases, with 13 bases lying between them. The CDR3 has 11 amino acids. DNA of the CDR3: TGTGCCACGAACGTGGGGGGAGAAGCTTTCTTT. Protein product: CATNVGGEAFF.

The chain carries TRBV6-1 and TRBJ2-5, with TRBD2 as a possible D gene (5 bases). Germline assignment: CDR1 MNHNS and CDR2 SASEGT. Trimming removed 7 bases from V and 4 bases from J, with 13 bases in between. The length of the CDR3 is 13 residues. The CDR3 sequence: CASKRAWGETQYF. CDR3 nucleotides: TGTGCCAGCAAGAGGGCGTGGGGAGAGACCCAGTACTTC.

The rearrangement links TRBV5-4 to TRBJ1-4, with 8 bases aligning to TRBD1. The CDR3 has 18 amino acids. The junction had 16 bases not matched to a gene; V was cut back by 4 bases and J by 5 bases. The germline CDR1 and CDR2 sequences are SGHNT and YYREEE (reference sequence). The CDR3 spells CASSLRAGTGPINEKLFF. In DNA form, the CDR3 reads TGTGCCAGCAGCCTGCGAGCCGGGACAGGACCAATAAATGAAAAACTGTTTTTT.

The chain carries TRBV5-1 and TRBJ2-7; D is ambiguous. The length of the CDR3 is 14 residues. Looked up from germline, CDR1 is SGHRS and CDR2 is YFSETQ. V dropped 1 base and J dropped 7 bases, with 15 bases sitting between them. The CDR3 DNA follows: TGCGCCAGCAGCTTGAGACAAGCCCTCCCAGAGCAGTACTTC. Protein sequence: CASSLRQALPEQYF.